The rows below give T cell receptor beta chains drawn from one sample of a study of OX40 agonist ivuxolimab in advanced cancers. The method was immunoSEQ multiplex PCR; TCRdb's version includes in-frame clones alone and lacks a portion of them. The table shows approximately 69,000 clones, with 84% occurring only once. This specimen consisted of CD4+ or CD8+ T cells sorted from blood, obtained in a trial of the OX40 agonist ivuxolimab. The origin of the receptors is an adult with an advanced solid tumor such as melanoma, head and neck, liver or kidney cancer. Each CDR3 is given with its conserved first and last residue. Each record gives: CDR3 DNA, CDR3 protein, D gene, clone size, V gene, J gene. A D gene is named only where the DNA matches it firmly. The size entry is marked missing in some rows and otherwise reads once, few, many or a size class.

TGTGCCAGCAGCAAGGGGGCCCCAGATACGCAGTATTTT	CASSKGAPDTQYF	TRBD1	.	TRBV11-2	TRBJ2-3
TGTGCCTGGAGTAAAGGTCGACTCGGACTCTCCGACAGGGAGCAGTACTTC	CAWSKGRLGLSDREQYF	.	once	TRBV30	TRBJ2-7
TGTGGGTTGAGTGGGATTGGGAACACTGAAGCTTTCTTT	CGLSGIGNTEAFF	.	few	TRBV7-9	TRBJ1-1
TGTGCCAGCAGCTTATTGACCCAATCCAGATTCTCCTACGAGCAGTACTTC	CASSLLTQSRFSYEQYF	.	.	TRBV5-4	TRBJ2-7
TGCGCCAGCAGCCAATTTGGTCCCTGGGATGAGCAGTTCTTC	CASSQFGPWDEQFF	.	.	TRBV4-3	TRBJ2-1
TGTGCCAGCAGCTCGTGGACAGGGGGGACCGGGGAGCTGTTTTTT	CASSSWTGGTGELFF	TRBD1	few	TRBV5-6	TRBJ2-2
TGTGCCAGCAGTTCCTTGCTGACAGGGGTATGGGAGACCCAGTACTTC	CASSSLLTGVWETQYF	TRBD1	.	TRBV6-5	TRBJ2-5
TGTGCCAGCAGTTTAGTCGGACAGATTTATCGGACTGAAGCTTTCTTT	CASSLVGQIYRTEAFF	.	.	TRBV28	TRBJ1-1
TGTGCCAGCAGTCTGACAGCTAACTATGGCTACACCTTC	CASSLTANYGYTF	.	once	TRBV6-5	TRBJ1-2
TGCGCCAGCAGCCCTACGACAGGGGGCCATGGGACCTATAATTCACCCCTCCACTTT	CASSPTTGGHGTYNSPLHF	TRBD1	.	TRBV5-1	TRBJ1-6
TGTGCCAGCAGATCGGGAGTGTGGGAGGAAGCTTTCTTT	CASRSGVWEEAFF	.	.	TRBV7-9	TRBJ1-1
TGTGCCAGCAGATCAAGTTGGGGGCAAACCGGGGAGCTGTTTTTT	CASRSSWGQTGELFF	.	.	TRBV6-5	TRBJ2-2
TGTGCCAGCAGTTCCCGACCCCGTGGGACTGAAGCTTTCTTT	CASSSRPRGTEAFF	.	.	TRBV27	TRBJ1-1
TGTGCCAGCAGCGAGGGGCATACGGGTTATCCCCAGCATTTT	CASSEGHTGYPQHF	.	.	TRBV6-1	TRBJ1-5
TGTGCCAGCAGTACCACTAGCGGAGGGTACAATGAGCAGTTCTTC	CASSTTSGGYNEQFF	TRBD2	.	TRBV9	TRBJ2-1
TGTGCCTGGAGTGTACTCCAGGCAGTCCAGCCCCAGCATTTT	CAWSVLQAVQPQHF	.	.	TRBV30	TRBJ1-5
TGTGCCAGCAGCTTAATGTTCGGTAGAAGAGGAGATACGCAGTATTTT	CASSLMFGRRGDTQYF	.	.	TRBV7-3	TRBJ2-3
TGTGCCAGAATGGGGGGGGCCTCCAACTATGGCTACACCTTC	CARMGGASNYGYTF	.	.	TRBV21-1	TRBJ1-2
TGCGCCAGCAGCCCAACGGGACAGAAACTAAACTATGGCTACACCTTC	CASSPTGQKLNYGYTF	TRBD1	few	TRBV5-1	TRBJ1-2
TGTGCCAGCAGCTGGGGGACCTACGAGCAGTACTTC	CASSWGTYEQYF	.	once	TRBV5-4	TRBJ2-7
TGTGCCAGCAGCTTAACGGGGCTACAAGATACGCAGTATTTT	CASSLTGLQDTQYF	.	.	TRBV7-3	TRBJ2-3
TGTGCCATCAGTGAGCTGGGCCCCGGGCAGCCCCAGCATTTT	CAISELGPGQPQHF	.	once	TRBV10-3	TRBJ1-5
TGTGCCAGCAGCTCTACCGCCGGCGGGGTGGGGAACACTGAAGCTTTCTTT	CASSSTAGGVGNTEAFF	.	.	TRBV11-3	TRBJ1-1
TGCGCCAGCATCCCCGGGACCGCTCAAGACGGGGAGCTGTTTTTT	CASIPGTAQDGELFF	.	.	TRBV10-2	TRBJ2-2
TGCGCCAGCAGCTTAACAGCGGGGGGCCCAGAGACCCAGTACTTC	CASSLTAGGPETQYF	TRBD2	few	TRBV5-1	TRBJ2-5
TGTGCCAGCAGCTTTACAGGGAACGCTAATTCACCCCTCCACTTT	CASSFTGNANSPLHF	.	once	TRBV9	TRBJ1-6
TGTGCCTGGAGCGAGGGGATCTACGAGCAGTACTTC	CAWSEGIYEQYF	.	once	TRBV30	TRBJ2-7
TGTGCCAGCAGCCCCACTAGTCATCAAGAGACCCAGTACTTC	CASSPTSHQETQYF	.	.	TRBV13	TRBJ2-5
TGTGCCAGCAGTGAAAGGCCAGCTTACAATGAGCAGTTCTTC	CASSERPAYNEQFF	.	once	TRBV2	TRBJ2-1
TGTGCCAGCAGTTTAGGGAGAAACTATGGCTACACCTTC	CASSLGRNYGYTF	.	.	TRBV28	TRBJ1-2
TGTGCCAGCACCTCCGCCAGGGGGGACGAGCAGTACTTC	CASTSARGDEQYF	.	.	TRBV6-5	TRBJ2-7
TGTGCCACCCAGGAATACTCCTACAATGAGCAGTTCTTC	CATQEYSYNEQFF	.	.	TRBV10-3	TRBJ2-1
TGTGCCAGCAGCCCCCGTAGGGTGGGTACTGGAAACACCATATATTTT	CASSPRRVGTGNTIYF	.	.	TRBV5-8	TRBJ1-3
TGTGCCAGTAGTATGGGGGGCGACAATGAGCAGTTCTTC	CASSMGGDNEQFF	.	.	TRBV19	TRBJ2-1
TGTGCCAGCAGTGACTCCGGTATCTGGGATTACGAGCAGTACTTC	CASSDSGIWDYEQYF	.	.	TRBV6-4	TRBJ2-7
TGTGCTAGTGGTTTGGGGGGGGCTGGGGCCAACGTCCTGACTTTC	CASGLGGAGANVLTF	.	.	TRBV12-5	TRBJ2-6
TGTGCCATCAGTGAGTCTGGAAACAGGATTTATGGCTACACCTTC	CAISESGNRIYGYTF	.	.	TRBV10-3	TRBJ1-2
TGCGCCAGCAGCCAAGAAGTGACTAGCGGGCCGTACGAGCAGTACTTC	CASSQEVTSGPYEQYF	TRBD2	.	TRBV4-3	TRBJ2-7
TGTGCCAGCGGGACTAGCGGATCCTACGAGCAGTACTTC	CASGTSGSYEQYF	TRBD2	.	TRBV27	TRBJ2-7
TGTGCCATCAGTGGGTCAGCGCAAGAGACCCAGTACTTC	CAISGSAQETQYF	.	.	TRBV10-3	TRBJ2-5
TGCGCCAGCAGCTTGGACCCCGGGACACCTTGGGCTTTCTTT	CASSLDPGTPWAFF	.	.	TRBV5-1	TRBJ1-1
TGTGCCAGCAGCCCGGACAGACTTGAAGCTTTCTTT	CASSPDRLEAFF	.	.	TRBV7-8	TRBJ1-1
TGCGCCAGCAGCTTGGTATCCGGGGTAGCCTACGAGCAGTACTTC	CASSLVSGVAYEQYF	.	.	TRBV5-1	TRBJ2-7
TGTGCCAGCAGCTTGATCCAGGCTCGAATGAACACTGAAGCTTTCTTT	CASSLIQARMNTEAFF	.	.	TRBV5-4	TRBJ1-1
TGTGCCAGCTCACCAACGGACAGGGCGGGGTCCTACGAGCAGTACTTC	CASSPTDRAGSYEQYF	TRBD1	.	TRBV18	TRBJ2-7
TGTGCCAGCAGCTTACCCTTATGGGGACCTTCCCCGGGCACTGAAGCTTTCTTT	CASSLPLWGPSPGTEAFF	.	.	TRBV7-8	TRBJ1-1
TGTGCCAGCAGCGTAAGCAGTGCACAAATTCAAGAGACCCAGTACTTC	CASSVSSAQIQETQYF	.	few	TRBV9	TRBJ2-5
TGCGCCAGCAGCCAATGGCAGCTCACCGGGGAGCTGTTTTTT	CASSQWQLTGELFF	.	.	TRBV4-1	TRBJ2-2
TGCGCCAGCAGCCAAACAGGTTGGGCACCCCTCCACTTT	CASSQTGWAPLHF	.	.	TRBV4-1	TRBJ1-6
TGTGCCAGCAGTTTATTGACAAATGAAGCTTTCTTT	CASSLLTNEAFF	.	few	TRBV28	TRBJ1-1